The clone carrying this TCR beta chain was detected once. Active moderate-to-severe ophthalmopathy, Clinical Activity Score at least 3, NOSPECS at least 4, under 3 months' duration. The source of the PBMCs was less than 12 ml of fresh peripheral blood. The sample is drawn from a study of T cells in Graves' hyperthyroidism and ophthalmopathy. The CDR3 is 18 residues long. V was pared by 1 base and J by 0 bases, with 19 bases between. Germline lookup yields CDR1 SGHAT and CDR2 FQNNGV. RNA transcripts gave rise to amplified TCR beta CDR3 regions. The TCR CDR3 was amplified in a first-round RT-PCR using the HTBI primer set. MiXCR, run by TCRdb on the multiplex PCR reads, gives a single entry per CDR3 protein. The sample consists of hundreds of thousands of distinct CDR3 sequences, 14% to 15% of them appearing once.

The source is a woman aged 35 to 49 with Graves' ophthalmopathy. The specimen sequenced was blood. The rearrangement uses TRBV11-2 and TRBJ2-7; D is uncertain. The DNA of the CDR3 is TGTGCCAGCAGCTTAGGCAGGACCGGCACCCTTTTCTCCTACGAGCAGTACTTC. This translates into CASSLGRTGTLFSYEQYF.